The TCR beta chain described here comes from a study of T cells after yellow fever vaccination (dated by TCRdb to between 2017 and 2020). Background for the entire study: The SMART-Seq v4 Ultra Low Input RNA kit was used to prepare libraries from fractions with low cell numbers. Blood was collected at multiple timepoints before and after primary and secondary immunization, and bulk PBMC replicates and cell subsets were isolated. To follow T-cell clones before and after both primary and booster YFV17D yellow fever vaccination, bulk TCR alpha and beta repertoires underwent longitudinal sequencing. Two healthy male donors, one aged 18 to 30 and one aged 30 to 39 years, were included in the cohort.

On the study overall, not on this receptor specifically: The secondary T-cell response was found to be weaker but faster than the primary response, with a peak reached on day 5 rather than on day 15. Computational filtering was needed because FACS-sorted repertoires could contain abundant contaminating clonotypes from the bulk population. Most clones expanded after primary vaccination (about 96% of CD4 and around 89% of CD8) were re-detected after the booster, suggesting that broad memory maintenance occurred. The study included only a couple of donors, which limits how far the findings can be generalized. A small share of clonotypes was detected in both CD4 and CD8 compartments, with the overlap likely arising from convergent recombination.

The treatment or condition label for this specimen denotes: live attenuated yellow fever vaccine strain. At every blood-draw timepoint, two biological replicates of bulk PBMCs were collected. PBMCs were isolated from peripheral blood using a standard Ficoll-Paque protocol. TriZol was used to extract RNA from bulk PBMCs, CD4 and CD8 fractions, and dextramer-positive and dextramer-negative fractions. This clonotype has just a few counts. Its antigen is currently not known. No base quality information exists; no much larger clone differs at one position. There are 11 amino acids in the CDR3, from cysteine to phenylalanine inclusive. The entry retains the CDR3 DNA only, 33 bases that are in frame from base 1. Cut back by 8 bases and 4 bases, the V and J ends lie 9 bases apart. From the germline V gene (reference sequence), CDR1 is DFQATT and CDR2 is SNEGSKA. Synthesis of TCR cDNA relied on 5'RACE template switching, a step that introduced a universal primer site along with unique molecular identifiers. Priming of cDNA synthesis was performed from both the TCR alpha and TCR beta constant segments. Libraries were amplified in two PCR steps, with sample barcodes and sequencing adapters added in the second step. Sequencing of libraries was performed on Illumina HiSeq 2500 (2x100 bp) or NovaSeq (2x150 bp). The source study handled its data this way. MIGEC handled demultiplexing of reads and collapsing into UMI consensus sequences, while MiXCR performed V(D)J alignment. Clonotypes responding to the vaccine were identified with edgeR on replicate PBMC samples, with the criteria of FDR below 0.01 and a log2 fold change above 5 up to day 15. Each bulk clonotype received a CD4 or CD8 identity based on whether the sequenced CD4 or CD8 repertoire contained that clonotype at higher abundance. TCRdb redid the processing of the public reads, applying fastp at Q25 and MiXCR, and retained in-frame beta chains. Duplicate CDR3 protein sequences are folded into a single record with the most common DNA and genes. Clone size and V and J calls follow TCRdb, not the original study. For this sample there are roughly 500,000 distinct CDR3 sequences; roughly 21% appear just once. Roughly an eighth of the sample rests with the top ten.

The sequence came from a man younger than 40 who received the YFV17D yellow fever vaccine. The V and J segments used are TRBV20-1 and TRBJ2-1; no D gene can be assigned with confidence. The sequencing here drew on PBMCs, taken 15 days after the yellow fever booster vaccination. The CDR3 reads as follows: CSSSAYNEQFF. The DNA reads as follows: TGCAGTTCGAGCGCATACAATGAGCAGTTCTTC.